The clone carrying this T cell receptor beta chain came up many times. TCRdb recomputed calls from the 5' RACE reads with MiXCR, one row per CDR3 protein. Of about 200,000 distinct CDR3 sequences in the sample, about 7.5% are singletons; the top ten hold roughly 2%. This sample is part of a study of identical twins. The germline V gene encodes CDR1 SGHAT and CDR2 FQNNGV. This CDR3 is built from 19 residues. Germline trimming cut 2 bases from V and 2 bases from J; bases unmatched to any gene: 16. These data also featured in a second study, about yellow fever vaccine responses in identical twins.

This receptor was taken from a woman between 18 and 29 years old in good health. The sequenced sample consisted of memory (CD45RO+) T cells sorted from blood. The chain combines TRBV11-2 with TRBJ2-5; TRBD2 matches 8 bases. CDR3 coding DNA: TGTGCCAGCAGCTTAAATCGGGGTATAGCAGTAGCGGGACAAGAGACCCAGTACTTC. Translated, it gives CASSLNRGIAVAGQETQYF.